Shown below are 2 T cell receptor beta chains from a single sample sequenced in a study of monozygotic twins with inflammatory bowel disease. With the 5' RACE reads reprocessed, TCRdb shows one record per CDR3 protein and no DNA. The table for this sample gives fewer than 550,000 distinct CDR3 sequences. Sequencing was performed on blood. The source of these receptors is a human donor with ulcerative colitis or Crohn's disease, or a healthy co-twin of an affected twin (not recorded which).

The J gene is TRBJ2-3, the V gene TRBV7-2; TCRdb's D gene call, TRBD2, goes unchecked for lack of DNA. CDR1 and CDR2 (germline): SGHTA, FQGNSA. This CDR3 has 17 amino acids. The CDR3 is CASSLGVTSGGADTQYF.

V and J are TRBV29-1 and TRBJ1-2; there is no DNA to check the TCRdb D call of TRBD1. The CDR3 has 13 residues. Germline V gives CDR1 SQVTM, CDR2 ANQGSEA. CDR3 protein: CSVESARTYGYTF.